The text below deals with one T cell receptor (beta chain). Measured with immunoSEQ multiplex PCR; TCRdb has only the in-frame clones, and not every one. The repertoire includes about 1.5 million clones, more than 95% of them detected once, and roughly 1.2% sits in the top ten. The sample belongs to a study of shared clonotypes between healthy human individuals. CDR3 length: 13 residues. Trimming pared 5 bases from V and 3 bases from J, leaving 10 bases between. Germline assignment: CDR1 SEHNR and CDR2 FQNEAQ (reference sequence). V gene TRBV7-9 combines with J gene TRBJ2-5; D remains ambiguous. This receptor was obtained from a man aged 30 to 39 in good health. Sample: naive CD4+ T cells sorted from blood. Noted subset: CD45RA+ positively selected. The CDR3 DNA reads as TGTGCCAGCAGCGTATCCGGTGAAGAGACCCAGTACTTC. Its protein product is CASSVSGEETQYF.